This is a list of T cell receptor beta chains from one sample in a study of OX40 agonist ivuxolimab in advanced cancers. The repertoire was sequenced with immunoSEQ multiplex PCR; TCRdb's copy has only in-frame clones and lacks some. Of about 79,000 clones listed, about 91% are singletons. The material was CD4+ or CD8+ T cells sorted from blood, obtained in a trial of the OX40 agonist ivuxolimab. These receptors were obtained from an adult with an advanced solid tumor such as melanoma, head and neck, liver or kidney cancer. Each CDR3 is given with its conserved first and last residue. The D gene is left open where the match is weak. Where a row states a size, it is once, few, many or the class of an expanded clone; other rows omit it.

j_gene | d_gene | v_gene | len | abundance | CDR3aa | CDR3nt
TRBJ1-1 | . | TRBV6-4 | 15 | . | CASRPAGGGGTEAFF | TGTGCCAGCAGACCGGCCGGGGGAGGAGGCACTGAAGCTTTCTTT
TRBJ2-1 | TRBD2 | TRBV9 | 20 | . | CASSARPKGLAGALLPEQFF | TGTGCCAGCAGCGCAAGACCCAAAGGACTAGCGGGAGCTCTGTTACCTGAGCAGTTCTTC
TRBJ1-2 | . | TRBV5-1 | 15 | . | CASSPYRTTNYGYTF | TGCGCCAGCAGCCCCTACAGGACTACTAACTATGGCTACACCTTC
TRBJ1-3 | . | TRBV9 | 14 | . | CASSVGGTGNTIYF | TGTGCCAGCAGCGTAGGTGGAACTGGAAACACCATATATTTT
TRBJ2-5 | TRBD2 | TRBV27 | 11 | . | CASSLGGAQYF | TGTGCCAGCAGCCTGGGGGGGGCCCAGTACTTC
TRBJ2-3 | TRBD2 | TRBV28 | 15 | . | CASSLSTGGPRTQYF | TGTGCCAGCAGTTTATCTACGGGAGGGCCACGCACGCAGTATTTT
TRBJ2-5 | . | TRBV9 | 14 | . | CASSVSPNGETQYF | TGTGCCAGCAGCGTTTCACCGAATGGGGAGACCCAGTACTTC
TRBJ1-1 | TRBD1 | TRBV28 | 14 | . | CASIAQGGNTEAFF | TGTGCCAGCATCGCCCAGGGGGGTAACACTGAAGCTTTCTTT
TRBJ2-1 | TRBD2 | TRBV5-1 | 15 | once | CASSQALAGNNEQFF | TGCGCCAGCAGCCAAGCGCTAGCGGGTAACAATGAGCAGTTCTTC
TRBJ2-2 | TRBD2 | TRBV19 | 15 | . | CASIPPRGGTGELFF | TGTGCCAGTATACCCCCCCGGGGGGGCACCGGGGAGCTGTTTTTT
TRBJ2-1 | TRBD1 | TRBV5-4 | 15 | . | CASSWGQGSYNEQFF | TGTGCCAGCAGCTGGGGACAGGGGTCCTACAATGAGCAGTTCTTC
TRBJ1-4 | TRBD1 | TRBV7-6 | 15 | few | CASSSGTGGRGKLFF | TGTGCCAGCAGCAGCGGGACAGGGGGACGGGGAAAACTGTTTTTT
TRBJ2-5 | TRBD2 | TRBV6-5 | 15 | . | CASSTFSGRGETQYF | TGTGCCAGCAGCACCTTTAGCGGGAGAGGGGAGACCCAGTACTTC
TRBJ2-7 | TRBD1 | TRBV4-2 | 14 | . | CASSQGQGAYEQYF | TGTGCCAGCAGCCAAGGTCAGGGGGCCTACGAGCAGTACTTC
TRBJ2-5 | TRBD1 | TRBV27 | 14 | . | CASSLGTGGETQYF | TGTGCCAGCAGCCTGGGGACAGGGGGTGAGACCCAGTACTTC
TRBJ2-7 | TRBD1 | TRBV19 | 14 | . | CASSRTGSSYEQYF | TGTGCCAGTAGTCGGACAGGATCCTCCTACGAGCAGTACTTC
TRBJ1-1 | . | TRBV11-3 | 13 | . | CASSLNRDTEAFF | TGTGCCAGCAGCCTGAACAGGGACACTGAAGCTTTCTTT
TRBJ2-1 | . | TRBV28 | 15 | . | CASRGRGGGYNEQFF | TGTGCCAGCCGCGGGCGGGGAGGGGGGTACAATGAGCAGTTCTTC
TRBJ1-2 | . | TRBV28 | 17 | . | CASSSPSASSANYGYTF | TGTGCCAGCAGCTCCCCGTCGGCGAGCTCAGCTAACTATGGCTACACCTTC
TRBJ2-3 | TRBD2 | TRBV10-1 | 15 | . | CASSGLGLAGPEEYF | TGCGCCAGCAGTGGGCTCGGACTAGCGGGACCCGAAGAGTATTTT
TRBJ2-7 | TRBD2 | TRBV4-2 | 16 | once | CASSQGPSGGAYEQYF | TGTGCCAGCAGCCAGGGCCCTAGCGGGGGGGCCTACGAGCAGTACTTC
TRBJ2-2 | TRBD2 | TRBV4-2 | 16 | few | CASSRGLAGFTGELFF | TGTGCCAGCAGCCGAGGACTAGCGGGGTTCACCGGGGAGCTGTTTTTT
TRBJ1-4 | . | TRBV30 | 14 | . | CAWSVRGANEKLFF | TGTGCCTGGAGTGTGAGGGGTGCTAATGAAAAACTGTTTTTT
TRBJ2-4 | . | TRBV20-1 | 11 | . | CSAGNKNIQYF | TGCAGTGCGGGGAACAAAAACATTCAGTACTTC
TRBJ1-5 | . | TRBV6-6 | 11 | . | CASSLQGGQHF | TGTGCCAGCAGTTTACAGGGAGGTCAGCATTTT
TRBJ2-1 | TRBD2 | TRBV6-5 | 16 | . | CASSYSGTSGGNEQFF | TGTGCCAGCAGTTACTCCGGGACTAGCGGGGGGAATGAGCAGTTCTTC
TRBJ2-3 | . | TRBV7-9 | 17 | . | CASSLGGRGLLTDTQYF | TGTGCCAGCAGCTTAGGCGGCAGGGGACTCCTCACAGATACGCAGTATTTT
TRBJ2-7 | TRBD1 | TRBV15 | 15 | . | CATTQDGQAPREQYF | TGTGCCACCACCCAAGATGGACAGGCTCCGAGGGAGCAGTACTTC
TRBJ2-1 | TRBD2 | TRBV7-6 | 16 | . | CASSRLTSGDYNEQFF | TGTGCCAGCAGCCGACTGACTAGCGGCGACTACAATGAGCAGTTCTTC
TRBJ1-1 | . | TRBV2 | 11 | . | CASRWTVEAFF | TGTGCCAGCCGATGGACGGTTGAAGCTTTCTTT
TRBJ2-1 | . | TRBV11-2 | 14 | once | CASSRRDAYNEQFF | TGTGCCAGCAGCCGCCGGGACGCGTACAATGAGCAGTTCTTC
TRBJ1-1 | . | TRBV19 | 13 | once | CASSHGQNTEAFF | TGTGCCAGTAGTCATGGGCAGAACACTGAAGCTTTCTTT
TRBJ1-1 | . | TRBV29-1 | 14 | . | CSVVWRGLNTEAFF | TGCAGCGTTGTTTGGAGGGGCCTGAACACTGAAGCTTTCTTT
TRBJ2-7 | . | TRBV19 | 11 | . | CASNGSYEQYF | TGTGCCAGTAACGGGAGCTACGAGCAGTACTTC
TRBJ2-2 | TRBD1 | TRBV7-2 | 15 | . | CASSRDRVNTGELFF | TGTGCCAGCAGCAGAGACAGGGTAAACACCGGGGAGCTGTTTTTT
TRBJ2-5 | . | TRBV14 | 16 | . | CASSLKANSRQETQYF | TGTGCCAGCAGCCTAAAAGCTAACAGCCGTCAAGAGACCCAGTACTTC
TRBJ1-1 | TRBD1 | TRBV11-2 | 18 | . | CASSLWSGQGSLNTEAFF | TGTGCCAGCAGCTTATGGTCGGGACAGGGGTCCTTGAACACTGAAGCTTTCTTT
TRBJ1-1 | TRBD1 | TRBV29-1 | 13 | . | CSVELGQGAGAFF | TGCAGCGTTGAATTAGGACAGGGGGCCGGAGCTTTCTTT
TRBJ2-7 | TRBD2 | TRBV28 | 20 | . | CASSPPGGGRPSPLSYEQYF | TGTGCCAGCAGTCCACCCGGGGGCGGGAGGCCCTCCCCTCTCTCCTACGAGCAGTACTTC
TRBJ2-5 | . | TRBV7-7 | 13 | . | CASSPGTLETQYF | TGTGCTAGCAGTCCCGGGACATTAGAGACCCAGTACTTC
TRBJ2-5 | TRBD2 | TRBV6-5 | 15 | . | CASSKISGSGETQYF | TGTGCCAGCAGTAAAATTAGCGGGAGCGGAGAGACCCAGTACTTC
TRBJ2-7 | . | TRBV19 | 14 | . | CASSTQEGLGEQYF | TGTGCCAGTAGTACCCAAGAGGGACTGGGGGAGCAGTACTTC
TRBJ2-4 | TRBD1 | TRBV5-1 | 16 | . | CASSLVGDRAKNIQYF | TGCGCCAGCAGCTTGGTCGGGGACAGGGCCAAAAACATTCAGTACTTC